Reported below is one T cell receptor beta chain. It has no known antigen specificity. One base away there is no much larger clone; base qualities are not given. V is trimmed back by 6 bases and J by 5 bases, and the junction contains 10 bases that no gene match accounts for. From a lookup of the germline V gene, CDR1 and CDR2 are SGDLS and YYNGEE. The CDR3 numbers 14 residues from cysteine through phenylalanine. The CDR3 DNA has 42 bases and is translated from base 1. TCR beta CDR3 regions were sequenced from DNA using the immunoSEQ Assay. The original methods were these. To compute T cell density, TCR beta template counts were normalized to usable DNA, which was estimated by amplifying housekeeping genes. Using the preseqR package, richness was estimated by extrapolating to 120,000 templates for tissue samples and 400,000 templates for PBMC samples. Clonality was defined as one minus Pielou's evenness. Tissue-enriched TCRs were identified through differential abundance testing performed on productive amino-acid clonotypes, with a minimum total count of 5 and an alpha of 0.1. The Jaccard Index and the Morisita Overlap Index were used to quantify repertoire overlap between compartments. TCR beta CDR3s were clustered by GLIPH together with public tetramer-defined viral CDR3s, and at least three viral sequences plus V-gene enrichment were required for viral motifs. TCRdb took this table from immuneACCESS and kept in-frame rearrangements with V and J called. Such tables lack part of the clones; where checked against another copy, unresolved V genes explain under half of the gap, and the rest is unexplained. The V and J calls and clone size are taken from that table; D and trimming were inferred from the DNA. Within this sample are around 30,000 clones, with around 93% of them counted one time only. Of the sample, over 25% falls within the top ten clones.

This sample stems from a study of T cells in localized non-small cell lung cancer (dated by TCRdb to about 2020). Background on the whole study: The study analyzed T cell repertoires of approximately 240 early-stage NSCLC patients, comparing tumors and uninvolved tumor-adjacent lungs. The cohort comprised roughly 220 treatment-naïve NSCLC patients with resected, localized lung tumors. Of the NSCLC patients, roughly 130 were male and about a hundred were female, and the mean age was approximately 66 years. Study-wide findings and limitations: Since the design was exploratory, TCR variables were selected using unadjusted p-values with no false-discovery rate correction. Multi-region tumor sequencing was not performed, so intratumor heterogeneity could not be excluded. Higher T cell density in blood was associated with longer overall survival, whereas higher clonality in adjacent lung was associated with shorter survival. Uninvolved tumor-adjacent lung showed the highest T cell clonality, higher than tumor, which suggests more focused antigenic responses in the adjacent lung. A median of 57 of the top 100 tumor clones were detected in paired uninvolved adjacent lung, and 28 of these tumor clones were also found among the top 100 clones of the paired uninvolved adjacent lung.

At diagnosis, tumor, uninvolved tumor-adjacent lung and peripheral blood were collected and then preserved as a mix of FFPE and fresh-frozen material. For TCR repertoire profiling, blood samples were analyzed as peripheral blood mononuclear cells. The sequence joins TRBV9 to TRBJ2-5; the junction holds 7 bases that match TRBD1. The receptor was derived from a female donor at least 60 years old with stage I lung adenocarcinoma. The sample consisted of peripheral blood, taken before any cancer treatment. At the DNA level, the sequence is TGTGCCAGCATCCGAGGGACCAGGGGGGAGACCCAGTACTTC. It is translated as CASIRGTRGETQYF.